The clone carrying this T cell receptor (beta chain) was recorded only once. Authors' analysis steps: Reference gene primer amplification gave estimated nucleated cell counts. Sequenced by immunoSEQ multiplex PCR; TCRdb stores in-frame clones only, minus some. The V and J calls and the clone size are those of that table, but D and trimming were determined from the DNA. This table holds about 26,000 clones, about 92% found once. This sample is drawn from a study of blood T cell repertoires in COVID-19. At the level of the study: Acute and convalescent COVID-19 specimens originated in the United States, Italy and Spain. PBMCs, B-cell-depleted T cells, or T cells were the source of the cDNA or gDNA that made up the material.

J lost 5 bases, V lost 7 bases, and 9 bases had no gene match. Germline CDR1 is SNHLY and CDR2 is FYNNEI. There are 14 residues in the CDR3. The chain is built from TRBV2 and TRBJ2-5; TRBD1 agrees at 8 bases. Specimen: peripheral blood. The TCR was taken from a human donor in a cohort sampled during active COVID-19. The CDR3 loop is CASTQGTGGETQYF. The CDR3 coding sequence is TGTGCCAGCACCCAAGGGACAGGCGGGGAGACCCAGTACTTC.